The clone carrying this T cell receptor (beta chain) was picked up many times. TCRdb processed the RT-PCR reads anew with MiXCR; each CDR3 protein has one entry. The table shows more than 550,000 distinct CDR3 sequences, with around 14% occurring only once. CDR3 length equals 13 residues. Germline V lookup: CDR1 KGHDR, CDR2 SFDVKD. The V end was cut by 4 bases, the J end by 6 bases, with 9 bases between. The rearrangement joins TRBV24-1 to TRBJ2-1, with D perhaps matching TRBD1 or TRBD2 (5 bases each). This TCR derives from a female donor in good health, serving as a healthy control. The sample comprised memory CD4+ T cells from blood. CDR3 amino acids: CATSDPGRNEQFF. The CDR3 DNA reads TGTGCCACCAGTGACCCGGGGCGCAATGAGCAGTTCTTC.